Presented here are 17 T cell receptor beta chains from one specimen sequenced in a study of blood T cell repertoires in COVID-19. Repertoires were generated with immunoSEQ multiplex PCR, while TCRdb's copy carries only in-frame clones and drops some. This sample carries fewer than 65,000 clones, 85% to 90% of them seen once, and the ten largest clones take approximately 20%. Specimen: peripheral blood. These receptors were obtained from a woman aged 55 to 70 with COVID-19, enrolled during active disease.

Only a few counts were recorded for this clone. The V call is TRBV12-3 or TRBV12-4, the J call TRBJ1-2, with TRBD1 identical over 8 bases. Trimming at V came to 4 bases and at J to 2 bases, leaving 0 bases not matched to a gene. The CDR3 runs to 13 residues. The CDR3 sequence is CASSWTGNYGYTF. For the CDR3, the DNA is TGTGCCAGCAGTTGGACAGGGAACTATGGCTACACCTTC.

The rearrangement uses TRBV27 and TRBJ2-1; 10 nucleotides match TRBD1. Germline CDR1 MNHEY, CDR2 SMNVEV (reference sequence). The junction had 5 bases not matched to a gene; V was cut back by 6 bases and J by 9 bases. The CDR3 spans 13 residues. In DNA, the CDR3 is TGTGCCAGCAGAGACAGGGGGCGGAGTGAGCAGTTCTTC. It translates to CASRDRGRSEQFF.

This sequence joins TRBV24-1 and TRBJ2-1, with 13 nucleotides matching TRBD2. Germline V CDR1 and CDR2: KGHDR, SFDVKD. V lost 4 bases to trimming and J lost 8 bases; unmatched junction nucleotides: 13. The CDR3 is 18 amino acids. In DNA form, the CDR3 reads TGTGCCACCAGTGACCCAAGACTAGCGGGAGGTTACTCGGATGAGCAGTTCTTC. The encoded protein is CATSDPRLAGGYSDEQFF.

About this clone: Other DNA sequences of this sample code for an identical CDR3. V usage is TRBV7-2 and J usage is TRBJ1-2; D is perhaps TRBD1 (6 bases). Trimming stripped 4 bases from V and 2 bases from J, with 8 bases between. The CDR3 totals 13 residues. Germline assignment: CDR1 SGHTA and CDR2 FQGNSA. CDR3 region: CASSSTGNYGYTF. CDR3 DNA sequence: TGTGCCAGCAGCTCTACAGGGAACTATGGCTACACCTTC. Supplemented by reference TRBV7-2 and TRBJ1-2, the full variable domain reads GAGVSQSPSNKVTEKGKDVELRCDPISGHTALYWYRQSLGQGLEFLIYFQGNSAPDKSGLPSDRFSAERTGGSVSTLTIQRTQQEDSAVYLCASSSTGNYGYTFGSGTRLTVV.

The genes are TRBV5-4 and TRBJ1-1, with 9 nucleotides matching TRBD1. The CDR3 is 14 amino acids. The germline CDR1 and CDR2 sequences are SGHNT and YYREEE (reference sequence). J was trimmed by 4 bases and V by 7 bases; bases with no gene match: 8. In nucleotides, the CDR3 is TGTGCCAGCGTCATACAGGGGGCGCTCACTGAAGCTTTCTTT. Its translation: CASVIQGALTEAFF. Looking up the rest from reference TRBV5-4 and TRBJ1-1 gives the full variable domain: ETGVTQSPTHLIKTRGQQVTLRCSSQSGHNTVSWYQQALGQGPQFIFQYYREEENGRGNFPPRFSGLQFPNYSSELNVNALELDDSALYLCASVIQGALTEAFFGQGTRLTVV.

V usage is TRBV7-9 and J usage is TRBJ1-1; unclear D gene. CDR3 length: 13 amino acids. Trimming took off 5 bases at V and 3 bases at J, with 10 bases between the two ends. Germline V gene sequence: CDR1 SEHNR, CDR2 FQNEAQ (reference sequence). In nucleotides, the CDR3 is TGTGCCAGCAGCCTACGACTCGACACTGAAGCTTTCTTT. This gives the protein CASSLRLDTEAFF.

V is TRBV6-5 and J is TRBJ1-6; D possibly corresponds to TRBD1 (6 bases). The CDR3 covers 14 residues. The V and J ends lost 9 bases and 0 bases respectively, with 9 bases between them. Germline V lookup: CDR1 MNHEY, CDR2 SVGAGI. The CDR3 sequence: CASWTDSYNSPLHF. The CDR3 bases are TGTGCCAGTTGGACAGACTCCTATAATTCACCCCTCCACTTT.

As DNA, the CDR3 is TGTGCCAGCAGCCTACAAGGAGGGGCTGCAACTAATGAAAAACTGTTTTTT. Residues: CASSLQGGAATNEKLFF. J is TRBJ1-4 and V is TRBV5-4, with D possibly TRBD1 on 5 matching bases. In germline, CDR1 is SGHNT, CDR2 YYREEE (reference sequence). The CDR3 contains 17 residues. V lost 4 bases, J lost 0 bases, and 16 bases lay in between.

This chain joins TRBV18 and TRBJ1-1, with 7 bases lining up with TRBD1. CDR3 length equals 13 residues. Germline CDR1 KGHSH, CDR2 LQKENI. Trimming took 5 bases from V and 3 from J; bases not matched to a gene: 3. The CDR3 sequence is CASSYTGDTEAFF. DNA of the CDR3: TGTGCCAGCTCATATACAGGGGACACTGAAGCTTTCTTT.

The chain joins TRBV4-3 to TRBJ2-7; possible D gene TRBD2, 5 bases. V lost 0 bases to trimming and J lost 12 bases, with 18 bases between them. The CDR3 spans 14 residues. Germline values: CDR1 LGHNA, CDR2 YSLEER. CDR3 coding DNA: TGCGCCAGCAGCCAAGAATGCCGGGCCCGGGATGCGTACTTC. This translates into CASSQECRARDAYF.

This clone was recorded once. The chain has TRBV6-5 and TRBJ2-2, with 10 bases identical to TRBD2. Germline CDR1 MNHEY, CDR2 SVGAGI. Losses at the gene ends were 5 bases for V and 7 bases for J; bases not matched to a gene: 4. This CDR3 contains 14 residues. The DNA of the CDR3 is TGTGCCAGCAGTCTCCAGCGGGAGGGCGGGGAGCTGTTTTTT. It is translated as CASSLQREGGELFF.

This clone was counted a few times. This rearrangement joins TRBV21-1 to TRBJ2-7; TRBD2, the table's D call, lacks a check against the DNA. TRBV21-1 is given as a pseudogene. CDR3 length equals 15 residues. The CDR3 spells CASTNGRTSPYEQYF. The CDR3 DNA follows: TGTGCCAGCACTAACGGACGGACTAGCCCCTACGAGCAGTACTTC.

The chain carries TRBV30 and TRBJ1-1, with 7 bases that match TRBD1. This CDR3 has 13 amino acids. Germline V gene lookup returns CDR1 GTSNPN and CDR2 SVGIG (reference sequence). With V trimmed by 5 bases and J by 1 base, 4 bases remained unmatched. CDR3 amino acids: CAWVGQENTEAFF. The CDR3, as DNA: TGTGCCTGGGTAGGACAGGAGAACACTGAAGCTTTCTTT.

The chain links TRBV28 to TRBJ2-7; 7 nucleotides align to TRBD1. Germline-derived CDR1 and CDR2 are MDHEN and SYDVKM. V was clipped by 4 bases and J by 6 bases; unmatched bases: 15. This CDR3 spans 16 amino acids. The CDR3 coding sequence is TGTGCCAGCAGTTCGCCAGGGGGTAGCCGGTCGGGCGAGCAGTACTTC. Its translation: CASSSPGGSRSGEQYF.

This chain links TRBV15 with TRBJ1-4; unclear D gene. This CDR3 is built from 15 residues. Germline CDR1 reads LNHNV; CDR2 reads YYDKDF (reference sequence). Between the trimmed V and J ends, which lost 1 base and 11 bases, there was a span of 17 bases. The CDR3 loop is CATSRVSGTQLKLFF. The CDR3 coding sequence is TGTGCCACCAGCAGAGTGTCGGGAACCCAATTGAAACTGTTTTTT.

The chain couples TRBV25-1 to TRBJ2-7, with TRBD1 matching over 8 bases. Germline V gene data show CDR1 as MGHDK and CDR2 as SYGVNS. The CDR3 contains 14 residues. V lost 6 bases and J lost 2; bases outside the gene matches: 6. This chain's CDR3 is CASRMTGATYEQYF. In nucleotides, the CDR3 is TGTGCCAGCAGGATGACAGGGGCTACCTACGAGCAGTACTTC.

V and J are TRBV7-2 and TRBJ1-5; no reliable D call. Between the trimmed V and J ends, which lost 3 bases and 0 bases, there was a span of 3 bases. The CDR3 has 13 amino acids. Germline assignment: CDR1 SGHTA and CDR2 FQGNSA. CDR3 sequence: CASSFYSNQPQHF. In DNA, the CDR3 is TGTGCCAGCAGCTTTTATAGCAATCAGCCCCAGCATTTT.